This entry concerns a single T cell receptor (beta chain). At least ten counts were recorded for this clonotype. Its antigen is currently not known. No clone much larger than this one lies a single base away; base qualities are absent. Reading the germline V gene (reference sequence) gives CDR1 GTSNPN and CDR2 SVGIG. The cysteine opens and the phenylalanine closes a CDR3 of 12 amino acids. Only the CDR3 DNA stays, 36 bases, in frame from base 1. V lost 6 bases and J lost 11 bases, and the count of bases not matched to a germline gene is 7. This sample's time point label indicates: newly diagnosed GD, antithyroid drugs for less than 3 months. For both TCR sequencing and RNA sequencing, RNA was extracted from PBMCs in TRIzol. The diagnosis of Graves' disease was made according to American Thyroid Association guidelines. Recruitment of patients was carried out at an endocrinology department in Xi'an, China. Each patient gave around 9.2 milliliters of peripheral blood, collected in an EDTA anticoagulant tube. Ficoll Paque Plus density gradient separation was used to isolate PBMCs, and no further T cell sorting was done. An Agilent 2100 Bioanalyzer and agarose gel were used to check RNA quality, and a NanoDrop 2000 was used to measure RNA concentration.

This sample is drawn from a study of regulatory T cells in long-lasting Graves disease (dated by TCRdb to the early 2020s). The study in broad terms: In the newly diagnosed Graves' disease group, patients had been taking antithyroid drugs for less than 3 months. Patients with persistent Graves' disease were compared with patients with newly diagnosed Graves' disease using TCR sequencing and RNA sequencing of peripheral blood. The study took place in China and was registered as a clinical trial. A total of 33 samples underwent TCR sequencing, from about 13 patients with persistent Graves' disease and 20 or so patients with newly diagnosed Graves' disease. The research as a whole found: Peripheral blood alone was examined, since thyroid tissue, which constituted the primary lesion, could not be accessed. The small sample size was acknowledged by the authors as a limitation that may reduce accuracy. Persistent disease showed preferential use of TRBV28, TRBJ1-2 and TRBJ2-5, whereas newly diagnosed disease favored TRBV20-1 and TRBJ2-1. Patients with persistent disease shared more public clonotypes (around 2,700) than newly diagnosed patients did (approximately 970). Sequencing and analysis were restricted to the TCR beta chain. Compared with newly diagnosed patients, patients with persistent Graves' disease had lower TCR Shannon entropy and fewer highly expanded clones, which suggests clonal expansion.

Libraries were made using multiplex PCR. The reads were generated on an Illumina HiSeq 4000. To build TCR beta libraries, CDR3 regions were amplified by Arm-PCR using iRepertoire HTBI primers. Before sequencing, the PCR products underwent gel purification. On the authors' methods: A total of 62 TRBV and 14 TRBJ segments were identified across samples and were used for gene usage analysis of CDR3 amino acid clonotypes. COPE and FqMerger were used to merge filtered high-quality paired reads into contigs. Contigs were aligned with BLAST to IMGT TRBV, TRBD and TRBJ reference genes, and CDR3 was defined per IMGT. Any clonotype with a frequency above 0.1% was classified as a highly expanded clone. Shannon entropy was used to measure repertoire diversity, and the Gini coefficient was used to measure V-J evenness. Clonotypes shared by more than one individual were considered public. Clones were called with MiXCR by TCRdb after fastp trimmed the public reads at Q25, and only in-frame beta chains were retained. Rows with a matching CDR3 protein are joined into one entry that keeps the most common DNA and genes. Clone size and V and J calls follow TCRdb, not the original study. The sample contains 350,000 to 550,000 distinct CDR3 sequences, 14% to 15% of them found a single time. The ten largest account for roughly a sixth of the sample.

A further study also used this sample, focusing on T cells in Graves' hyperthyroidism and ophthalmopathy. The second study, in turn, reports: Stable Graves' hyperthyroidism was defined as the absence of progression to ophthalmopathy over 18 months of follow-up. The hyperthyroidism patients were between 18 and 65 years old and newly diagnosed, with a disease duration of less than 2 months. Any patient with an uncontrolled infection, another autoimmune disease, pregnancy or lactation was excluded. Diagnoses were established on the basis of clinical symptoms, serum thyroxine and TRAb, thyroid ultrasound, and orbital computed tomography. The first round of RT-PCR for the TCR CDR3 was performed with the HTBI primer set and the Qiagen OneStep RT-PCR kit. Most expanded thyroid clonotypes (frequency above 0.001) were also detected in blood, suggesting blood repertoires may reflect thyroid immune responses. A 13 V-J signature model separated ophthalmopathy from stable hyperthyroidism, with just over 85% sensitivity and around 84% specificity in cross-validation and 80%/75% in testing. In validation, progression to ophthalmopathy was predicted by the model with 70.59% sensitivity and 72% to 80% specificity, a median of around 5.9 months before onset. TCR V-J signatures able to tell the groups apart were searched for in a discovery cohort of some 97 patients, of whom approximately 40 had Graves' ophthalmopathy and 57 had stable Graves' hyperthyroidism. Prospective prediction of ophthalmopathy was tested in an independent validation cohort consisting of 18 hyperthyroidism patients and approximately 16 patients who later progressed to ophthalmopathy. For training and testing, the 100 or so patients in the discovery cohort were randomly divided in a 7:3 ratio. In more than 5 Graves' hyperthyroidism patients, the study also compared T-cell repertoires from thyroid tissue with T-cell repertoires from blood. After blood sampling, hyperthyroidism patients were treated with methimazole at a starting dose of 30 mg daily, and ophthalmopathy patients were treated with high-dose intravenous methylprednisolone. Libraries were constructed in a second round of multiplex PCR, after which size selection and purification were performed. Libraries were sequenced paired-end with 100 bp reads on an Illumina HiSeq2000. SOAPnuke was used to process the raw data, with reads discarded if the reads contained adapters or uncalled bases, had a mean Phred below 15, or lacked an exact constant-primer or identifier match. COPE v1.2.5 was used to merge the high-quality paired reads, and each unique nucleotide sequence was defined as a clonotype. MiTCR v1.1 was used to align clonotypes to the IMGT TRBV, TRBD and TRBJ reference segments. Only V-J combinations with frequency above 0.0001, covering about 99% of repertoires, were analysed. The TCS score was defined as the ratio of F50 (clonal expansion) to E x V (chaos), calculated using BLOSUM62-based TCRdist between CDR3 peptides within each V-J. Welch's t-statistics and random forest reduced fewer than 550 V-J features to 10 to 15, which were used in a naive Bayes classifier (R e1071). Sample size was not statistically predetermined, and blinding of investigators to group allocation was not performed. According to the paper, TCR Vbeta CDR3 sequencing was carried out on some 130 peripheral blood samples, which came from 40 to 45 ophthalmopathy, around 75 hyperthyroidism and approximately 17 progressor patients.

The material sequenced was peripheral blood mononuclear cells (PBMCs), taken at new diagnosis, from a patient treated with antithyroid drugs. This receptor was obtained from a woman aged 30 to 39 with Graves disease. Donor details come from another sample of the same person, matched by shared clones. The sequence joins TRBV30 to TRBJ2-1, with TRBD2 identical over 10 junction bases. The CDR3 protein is CACDSGRPQQFF. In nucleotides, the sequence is TGTGCCTGTGATAGCGGGAGGCCCCAGCAGTTCTTC.